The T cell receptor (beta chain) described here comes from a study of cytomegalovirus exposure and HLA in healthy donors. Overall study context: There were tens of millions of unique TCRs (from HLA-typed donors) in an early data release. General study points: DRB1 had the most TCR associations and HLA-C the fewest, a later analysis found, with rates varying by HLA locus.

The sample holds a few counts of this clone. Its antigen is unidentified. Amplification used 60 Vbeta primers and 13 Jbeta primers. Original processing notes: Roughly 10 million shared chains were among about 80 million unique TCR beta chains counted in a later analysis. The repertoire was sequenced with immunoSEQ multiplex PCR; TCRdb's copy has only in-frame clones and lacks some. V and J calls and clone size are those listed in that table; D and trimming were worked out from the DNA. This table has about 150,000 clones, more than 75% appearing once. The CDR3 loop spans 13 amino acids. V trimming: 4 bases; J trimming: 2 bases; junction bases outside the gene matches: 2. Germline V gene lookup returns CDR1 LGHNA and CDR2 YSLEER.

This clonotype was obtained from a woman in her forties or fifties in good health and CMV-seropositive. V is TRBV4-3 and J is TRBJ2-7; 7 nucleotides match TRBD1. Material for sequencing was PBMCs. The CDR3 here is CASSPGQAYEQYF. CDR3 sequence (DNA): TGCGCCAGCAGCCCCGGACAGGCCTACGAGCAGTACTTC.